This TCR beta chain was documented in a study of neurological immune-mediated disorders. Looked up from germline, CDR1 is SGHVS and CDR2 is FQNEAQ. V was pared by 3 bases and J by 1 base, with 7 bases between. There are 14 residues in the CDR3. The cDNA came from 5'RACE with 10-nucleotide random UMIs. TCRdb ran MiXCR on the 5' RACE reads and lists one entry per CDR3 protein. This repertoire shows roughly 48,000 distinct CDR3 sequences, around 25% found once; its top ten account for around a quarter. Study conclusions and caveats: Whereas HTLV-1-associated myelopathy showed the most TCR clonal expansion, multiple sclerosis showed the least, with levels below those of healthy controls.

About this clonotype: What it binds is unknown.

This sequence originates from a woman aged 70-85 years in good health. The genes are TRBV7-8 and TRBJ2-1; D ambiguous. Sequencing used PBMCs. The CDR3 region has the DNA TGTGCCAGCAGCTTCACAATTTCCTACAATGAGCAGTTCTTC. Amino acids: CASSFTISYNEQFF.